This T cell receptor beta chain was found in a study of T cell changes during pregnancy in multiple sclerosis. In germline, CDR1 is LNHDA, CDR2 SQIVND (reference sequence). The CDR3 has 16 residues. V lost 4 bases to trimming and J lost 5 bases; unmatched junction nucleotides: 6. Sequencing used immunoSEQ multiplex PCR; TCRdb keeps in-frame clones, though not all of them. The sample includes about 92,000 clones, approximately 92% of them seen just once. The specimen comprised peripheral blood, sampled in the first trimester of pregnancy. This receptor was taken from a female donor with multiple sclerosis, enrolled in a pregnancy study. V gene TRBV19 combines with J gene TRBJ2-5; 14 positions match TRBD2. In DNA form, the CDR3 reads TGTGCCAGTAGTAAGACTAGCGGGAGGGCCGTGGAGACCCAGTACTTC. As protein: CASSKTSGRAVETQYF.